These T cell receptor beta chains were read from a single sample in a study of T cell changes during pregnancy in multiple sclerosis. The repertoire was sequenced with immunoSEQ multiplex PCR; TCRdb's copy has only in-frame clones and lacks some. The sample includes roughly 80,000 clones, under 95% of them seen just once. The source was peripheral blood, collected before pregnancy. The receptors were gathered from a female donor with multiple sclerosis, enrolled in a pregnancy study. Both conserved end residues are part of each CDR3. The order of the fields is D gene, V gene, clone size, J gene, CDR3 DNA, CDR3 protein. D genes are given only for firm matches. The size of a clone is reported for some rows only, either as once, few or many, or as a class for expanded clones.

TRBD1	TRBV10-3	.	TRBJ2-7	TGTGCCATCAGTGAGTCCAACCACCCGGGACAGGGGTTACACTACGAGCAGTACTTC	CAISESNHPGQGLHYEQYF
.	TRBV7-2	.	TRBJ1-2	TGTGCCAGCAGCCCCGCGGGGGGCGCTGGCTATGGCTACACCTTC	CASSPAGGAGYGYTF
TRBD1	TRBV7-8	.	TRBJ2-1	TGTGCCAGCAGCTTAGATGTGGCGGACAGGGACTACAATGAGCAGTTCTTC	CASSLDVADRDYNEQFF
.	TRBV20-1	once	TRBJ2-3	TGCAGTGCTCGGAGAACAGATACGCAGTATTTT	CSARRTDTQYF
TRBD2	TRBV7-8	.	TRBJ2-3	TGTGCCAGCAGCCTACTAGCCGGGGCGGGGGGAGATACGCAGTATTTT	CASSLLAGAGGDTQYF
.	TRBV28	.	TRBJ1-5	TGTGCCAGCAGTTTATTCCAGGACAGCAGGGGCAATCAGCCCCAGCATTTT	CASSLFQDSRGNQPQHF
.	TRBV21-1	.	TRBJ1-4	TGTGCCAGCAGCAAAGATAGGGATCCCAGGGGGAATGAAAAACTGTTTTTT	CASSKDRDPRGNEKLFF
.	TRBV5-4	.	TRBJ2-1	TGTGCCAGCAGCTTGTTCGGAGGGGGCGAGCAGTTCTTC	CASSLFGGGEQFF
TRBD1	TRBV5-4	.	TRBJ1-2	TGTGCCAGCAGCTTGGAGGGGGCAAGGTATGGCTACACCTTC	CASSLEGARYGYTF
TRBD2	TRBV15	.	TRBJ2-3	TGTGCCACCAGCAGGCCGCGGGGGGAAGATACGCAGTATTTT	CATSRPRGEDTQYF
.	TRBV2	.	TRBJ2-3	TGTGCCAGCAGTGAGGAGGGCCGCTCAGATACGCAGTATTTT	CASSEEGRSDTQYF
TRBD2	TRBV5-1	.	TRBJ2-5	TGCGCCAGCAGCTTGGCGCTAGCGGGTTCGCAAGAGACCCAGTACTTC	CASSLALAGSQETQYF
TRBD1	TRBV5-1	.	TRBJ2-5	TGCGCCAGCAGCTTGGAAGGGACAGGGCGGAGAGAGACCCAGTACTTC	CASSLEGTGRRETQYF
.	TRBV30	.	TRBJ2-1	TGTGCCTGGAGTGTCAGGCCGAGCTCCTACAATGAGCAGTTCTTC	CAWSVRPSSYNEQFF
.	TRBV6-5	.	TRBJ1-4	TGTGCCAGCAGTTTACAGGGTAATGAAAAACTGTTTTTT	CASSLQGNEKLFF
TRBD1	TRBV28	.	TRBJ1-4	TGTGCCAGCAGCACGACAGGGCTTGAGGAAAAACTGTTTTTT	CASSTTGLEEKLFF
.	TRBV19	.	TRBJ1-2	TGTGCCAGTAGTATTCGCGGTCCCCCCGGCTATGGCTACACCTTC	CASSIRGPPGYGYTF
TRBD2	TRBV19	.	TRBJ2-1	TGTGCCAGTAAGACGACTAGCGGGAGTTACAATGAGCAGTTCTTC	CASKTTSGSYNEQFF
.	TRBV6-5	.	TRBJ2-7	TGTGCCAGCAGTAAAGAAAAGCCCTACGAGCAGTACTTC	CASSKEKPYEQYF
TRBD2	TRBV9	.	TRBJ2-5	TGTGCCAGCAGCGTAGCGCTAGCGGAAGAGACCCAGTACTTC	CASSVALAEETQYF
TRBD2	TRBV6-5	.	TRBJ2-7	TGTGCCAGCAGTTACTCCGGCGGGAGGGCCTCTAACGAGCAGTACTTC	CASSYSGGRASNEQYF
.	TRBV7-2	.	TRBJ2-7	TGTGCCAGCAGCGGATTACAGGGAACCAAGAATCCACCCTCCTACGAGCAGTACTTC	CASSGLQGTKNPPSYEQYF